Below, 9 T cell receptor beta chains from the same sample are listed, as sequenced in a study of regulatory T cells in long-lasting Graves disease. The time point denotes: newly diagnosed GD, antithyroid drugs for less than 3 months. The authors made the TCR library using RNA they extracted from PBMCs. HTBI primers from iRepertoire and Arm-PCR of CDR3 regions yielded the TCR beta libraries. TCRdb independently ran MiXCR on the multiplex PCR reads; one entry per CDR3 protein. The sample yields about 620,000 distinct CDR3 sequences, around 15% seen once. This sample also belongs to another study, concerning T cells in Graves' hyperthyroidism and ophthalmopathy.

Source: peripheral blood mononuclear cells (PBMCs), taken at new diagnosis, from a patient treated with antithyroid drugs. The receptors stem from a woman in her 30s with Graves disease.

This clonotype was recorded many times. Written as DNA, the CDR3 is TGCAGTGCCCGACAGGGGTTTCAGCCCCAGCATTTT. Translation gives CSARQGFQPQHF. The J gene is TRBJ1-5, the V gene TRBV20-1, with 8 bases fitting TRBD1. The CDR3 totals 12 residues. Germline loops: CDR1 DFQATT, CDR2 SNEGSKA (reference sequence). V was pared by 6 bases and J by 6 bases, with 4 bases of the junction left unmatched.

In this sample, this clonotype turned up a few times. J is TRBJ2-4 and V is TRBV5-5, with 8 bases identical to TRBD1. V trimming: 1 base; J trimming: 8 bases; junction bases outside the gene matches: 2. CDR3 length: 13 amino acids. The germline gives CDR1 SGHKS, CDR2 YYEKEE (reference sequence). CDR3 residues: CASSLTGGHIQYF. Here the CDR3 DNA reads TGTGCCAGCAGCTTGACAGGGGGTCACATTCAGTACTTC.

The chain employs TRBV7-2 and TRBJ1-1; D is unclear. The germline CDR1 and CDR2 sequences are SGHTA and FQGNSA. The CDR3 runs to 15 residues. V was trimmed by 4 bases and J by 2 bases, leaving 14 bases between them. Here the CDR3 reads CASSSSREVNTEAFF. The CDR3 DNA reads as TGTGCCAGCAGCTCCTCAAGGGAAGTAAACACTGAAGCTTTCTTT.

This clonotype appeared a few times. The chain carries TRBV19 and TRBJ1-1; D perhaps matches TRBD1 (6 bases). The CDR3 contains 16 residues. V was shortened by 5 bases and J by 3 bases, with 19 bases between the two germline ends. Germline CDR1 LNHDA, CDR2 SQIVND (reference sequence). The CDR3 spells CASSGGLGAMYTEAFF. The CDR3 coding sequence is TGTGCCAGTAGTGGGGGCCTGGGGGCGATGTACACTGAAGCTTTCTTT.

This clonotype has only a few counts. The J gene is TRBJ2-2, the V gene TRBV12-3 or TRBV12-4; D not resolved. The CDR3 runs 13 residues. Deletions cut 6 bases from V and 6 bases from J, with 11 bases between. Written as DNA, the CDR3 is TGTGCCAGCAGGATCGGTGGGCCCGGGGAGCTGTTTTTT. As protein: CASRIGGPGELFF.

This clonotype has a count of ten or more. DNA of the CDR3: TGTGCCAGCAGCCCCGAGGGGGGTGGGAGGAACACTGAAGCTTTCTTT. Protein product: CASSPEGGGRNTEAFF. The gene calls are TRBV7-9 and TRBJ1-1; the D gene is possibly TRBD1 (6 bases). This CDR3 comprises 16 residues. Germline V gene lookup returns CDR1 SEHNR and CDR2 FQNEAQ (reference sequence). V was clipped by 5 bases and J by 1 base, with 17 bases between them.

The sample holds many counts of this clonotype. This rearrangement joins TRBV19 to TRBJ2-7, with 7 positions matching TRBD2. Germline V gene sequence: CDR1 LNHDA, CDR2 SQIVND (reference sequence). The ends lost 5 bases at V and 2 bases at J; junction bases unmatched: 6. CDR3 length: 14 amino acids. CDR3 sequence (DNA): TGTGCCAGTAGTTTTGAGACTAGCACCTACGAGCAGTACTTC. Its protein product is CASSFETSTYEQYF.

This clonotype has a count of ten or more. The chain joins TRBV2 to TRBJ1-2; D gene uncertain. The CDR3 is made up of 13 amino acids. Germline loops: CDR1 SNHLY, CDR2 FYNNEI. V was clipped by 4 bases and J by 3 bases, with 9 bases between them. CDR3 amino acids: CASSGSGDYGYTF. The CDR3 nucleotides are TGTGCCAGCAGTGGGAGCGGAGACTATGGCTACACCTTC.

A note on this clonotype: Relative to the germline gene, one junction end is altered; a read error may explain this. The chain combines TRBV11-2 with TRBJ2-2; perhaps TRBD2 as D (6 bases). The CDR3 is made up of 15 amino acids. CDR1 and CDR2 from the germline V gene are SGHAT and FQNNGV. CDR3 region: CASSSKVFPPGGLFF. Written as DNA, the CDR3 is TGTGCCAGCAGCTCTAAAGTTTTTCCTCCCGGGGGGCTGTTTTTT. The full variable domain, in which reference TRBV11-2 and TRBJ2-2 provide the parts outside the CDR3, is EAGVAQSPRYKIIEKRQSVAFWCNPISGHATLYWYQQILGQGPKLLIQFQNNGVVDDSQLPKDRFSAERLKGVDSTLKIQPAKLEDSAVYLCASSSKVFPPGGLFFGEGSRLTVL.